This is a list of T cell receptor beta chains from one sample in a study of OX40 agonist ivuxolimab in advanced cancers. Some clones are missing from TCRdb's copy, which holds only in-frame ones; the method was immunoSEQ multiplex PCR. Of some 45,000 clones listed, roughly 90% are singletons. This specimen consisted of CD4+ or CD8+ T cells sorted from blood, obtained in a trial of the OX40 agonist ivuxolimab. Receptor source: an adult with an advanced solid tumor such as melanoma, head and neck, liver or kidney cancer. CDR3s include the opening cysteine and the closing phenylalanine or tryptophan. A D gene is named only where the DNA matches it firmly. The size entry is marked missing in some rows and otherwise reads once, few, many or a size class.

>TRBJ1-1|NA|NA|14|TRBV6-4
CASSDTGKTNEAFF
TGTGCCAGCAGTGACACAGGGAAGACGAATGAAGCTTTCTTT
>TRBJ1-2|NA|NA|13|TRBV5-1
CASSLGATYGYTF
TGCGCCAGCAGCTTGGGGGCTACCTATGGCTACACCTTC
>TRBJ2-7|NA|TRBD2|15|TRBV6-1
CASSLQRGGLYEQYF
TGTGCCAGCAGTCTCCAGCGGGGGGGCCTTTACGAGCAGTACTTC
>TRBJ2-7|NA|NA|12|TRBV12-5
CASGFQSYEQYF
TGTGCTAGTGGTTTTCAATCCTACGAGCAGTACTTC
>TRBJ2-2|NA|NA|13|TRBV6-4
CASSDGSTGELFF
TGTGCCAGCAGTGACGGTAGCACCGGGGAGCTGTTTTTT
>TRBJ1-1|few|NA|11|TRBV6-4
CAHRENTEAFF
TGTGCGCATAGGGAGAACACTGAAGCTTTCTTT
>TRBJ1-1|NA|NA|11|TRBV4-1
CASSSYTEAFF
TGCGCCAGCAGCTCCTACACTGAAGCTTTCTTT
>TRBJ2-7|NA|TRBD1|15|TRBV27
CASSLGQGSPYEQYF
TGTGCCAGCAGTTTAGGACAGGGGAGTCCCTACGAGCAGTACTTC
>TRBJ2-7|NA|NA|17|TRBV4-2
CASSHAGTSLSSYEQYF
TGTGCCAGCAGCCACGCTGGGACTTCCCTTAGCTCCTACGAGCAGTACTTC
>TRBJ2-5|NA|NA|15|TRBV13
CASSLGLLSRETQYF
TGTGCCAGCAGCTTAGGCCTCCTATCGCGAGAGACCCAGTACTTC
>TRBJ2-7|NA|NA|14|TRBV9
CASSVTGGSYEQYF
TGTGCCAGCAGCGTGACAGGTGGCTCCTACGAGCAGTACTTC
>TRBJ2-1|NA|NA|16|TRBV6-5
CASSYSRWERRDEQFF
TGTGCCAGCAGTTACTCCAGGTGGGAAAGGCGCGATGAGCAGTTCTTC
>TRBJ2-1|NA|TRBD1|22|TRBV30
CAWSVRVSGTGKRLGSYNEQFF
TGTGCCTGGAGTGTACGGGTCTCCGGGACAGGGAAACGGTTAGGCTCCTACAATGAGCAGTTCTTC
>TRBJ2-1|once|TRBD2|15|TRBV6-1
CASSDPAGGLNEQFF
TGTGCCAGCAGTGACCCAGCGGGAGGGCTCAATGAGCAGTTCTTC
>TRBJ2-3|NA|NA|14|TRBV5-1
CASAPGDLTDTQYF
TGCGCCAGTGCCCCTGGGGACCTCACAGATACGCAGTATTTT
>TRBJ2-7|NA|TRBD2|16|TRBV6-5
CASKYSGTSETYEQYF
TGTGCCAGCAAGTACTCCGGGACTAGCGAAACCTACGAGCAGTACTTC